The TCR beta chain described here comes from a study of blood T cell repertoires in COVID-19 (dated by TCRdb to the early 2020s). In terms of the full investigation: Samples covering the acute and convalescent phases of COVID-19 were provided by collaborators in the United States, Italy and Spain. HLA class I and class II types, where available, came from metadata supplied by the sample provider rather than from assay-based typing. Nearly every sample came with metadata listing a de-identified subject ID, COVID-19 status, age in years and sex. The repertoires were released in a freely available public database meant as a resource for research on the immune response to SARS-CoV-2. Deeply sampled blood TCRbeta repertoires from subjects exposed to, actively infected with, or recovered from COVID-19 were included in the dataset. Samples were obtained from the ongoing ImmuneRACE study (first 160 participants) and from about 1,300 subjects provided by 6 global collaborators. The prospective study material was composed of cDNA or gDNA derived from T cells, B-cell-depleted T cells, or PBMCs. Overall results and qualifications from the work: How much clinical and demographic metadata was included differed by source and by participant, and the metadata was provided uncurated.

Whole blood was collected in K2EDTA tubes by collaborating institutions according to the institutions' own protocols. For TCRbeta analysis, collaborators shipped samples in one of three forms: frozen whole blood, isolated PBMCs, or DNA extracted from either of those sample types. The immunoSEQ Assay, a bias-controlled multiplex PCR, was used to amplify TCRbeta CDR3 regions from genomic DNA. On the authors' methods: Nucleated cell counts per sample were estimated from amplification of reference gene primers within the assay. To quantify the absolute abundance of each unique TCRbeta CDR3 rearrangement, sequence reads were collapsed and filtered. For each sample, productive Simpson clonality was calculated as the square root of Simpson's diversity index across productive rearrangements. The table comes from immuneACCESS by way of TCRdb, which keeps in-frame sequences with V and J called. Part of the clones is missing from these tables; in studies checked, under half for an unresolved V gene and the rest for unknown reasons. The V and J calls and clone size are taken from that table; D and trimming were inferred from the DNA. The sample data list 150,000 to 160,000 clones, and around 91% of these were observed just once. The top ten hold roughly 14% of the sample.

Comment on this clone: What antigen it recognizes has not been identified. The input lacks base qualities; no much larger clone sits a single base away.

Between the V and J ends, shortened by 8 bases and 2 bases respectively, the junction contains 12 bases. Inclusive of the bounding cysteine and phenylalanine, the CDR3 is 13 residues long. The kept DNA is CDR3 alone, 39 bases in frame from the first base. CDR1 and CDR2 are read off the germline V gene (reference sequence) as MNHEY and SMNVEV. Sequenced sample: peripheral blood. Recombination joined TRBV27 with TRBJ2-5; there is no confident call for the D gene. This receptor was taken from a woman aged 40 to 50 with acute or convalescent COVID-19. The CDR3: CASGTVVQETQYF. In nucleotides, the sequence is TGTGCCAGCGGTACAGTAGTACAAGAGACCCAGTACTTC.